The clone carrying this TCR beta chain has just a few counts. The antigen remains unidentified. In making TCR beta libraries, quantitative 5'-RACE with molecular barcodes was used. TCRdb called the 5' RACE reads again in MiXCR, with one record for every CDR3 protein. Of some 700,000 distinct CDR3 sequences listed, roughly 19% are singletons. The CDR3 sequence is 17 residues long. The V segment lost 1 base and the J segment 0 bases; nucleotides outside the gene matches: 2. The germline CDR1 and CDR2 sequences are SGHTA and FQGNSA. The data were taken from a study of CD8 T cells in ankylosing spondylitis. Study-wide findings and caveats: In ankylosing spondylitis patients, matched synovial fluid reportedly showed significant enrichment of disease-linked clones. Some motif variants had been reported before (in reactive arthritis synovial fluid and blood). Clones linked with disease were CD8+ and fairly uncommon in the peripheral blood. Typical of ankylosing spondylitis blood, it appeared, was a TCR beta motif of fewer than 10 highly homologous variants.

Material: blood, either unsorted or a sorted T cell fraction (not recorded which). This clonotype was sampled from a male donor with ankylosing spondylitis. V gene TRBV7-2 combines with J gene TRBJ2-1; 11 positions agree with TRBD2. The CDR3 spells CASSLVSGGGSYNEQFF. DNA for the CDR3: TGTGCCAGCAGCTTAGTTAGCGGGGGGGGCTCCTACAATGAGCAGTTCTTC. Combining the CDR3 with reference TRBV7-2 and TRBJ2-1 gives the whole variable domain GAGVSQSPSNKVTEKGKDVELRCDPISGHTALYWYRQSLGQGLEFLIYFQGNSAPDKSGLPSDRFSAERTGGSVSTLTIQRTQQEDSAVYLCASSLVSGGGSYNEQFFGPGTRLTVL.